This entry lists 5 T cell receptor beta chains sequenced from one sample in a study of cytomegalovirus exposure and HLA in healthy donors. The primer mix had 60 Vbeta and 13 Jbeta primers. Generated by immunoSEQ multiplex PCR, the TCRdb table keeps only in-frame clones and is missing some. The table shows tens of thousands of clones, with around 76% occurring only once. The sample comprised PBMCs. The receptors were sampled from a woman in her twenties or thirties in good health and CMV-seropositive.

This sequence joins TRBV28 and TRBJ2-5, with D unresolved. The DNA end is a closer match to TRBJ2-7, so the J assignment may be wrong. CDR1 is MDHEN and CDR2 is SYDVKM in the germline V gene. CDR3 size: 14 residues. CDR3 nucleotide sequence: TGTGCCAGCAGTTTTAGAGGCTGGCCCTACGAGCAGTACTTC. This codes for CASSFRGWPYEQYF.

Only a few counts were recorded for this clone. This chain uses TRBV5-1 with TRBJ1-1, with 8 bases aligning to TRBD1. Per the germline V gene, CDR1 is SGHRS and CDR2 is YFSETQ. V was clipped by 5 bases and J by 4 bases; unmatched bases: 10. The CDR3 has 15 amino acids. In DNA, the CDR3 is TGCGCCAGCAGTACCTCAGGGGGCGAGGGCACTGAAGCTTTCTTT. The encoded protein is CASSTSGGEGTEAFF.

CDR3 amino acids: CASSLPAARTIYF. As DNA, the CDR3 is TGTGCCAGCAGTTTACCCGCCGCGAGGACCATATATTTT. The V and J genes are TRBV28 and TRBJ1-3, with unresolved D. The germline CDR1 and CDR2 sequences are MDHEN and SYDVKM. Trimming removed 2 bases from V and 10 bases from J, with 12 bases in between. The CDR3 contains 13 residues.

This clone is a singleton in its sample. The rearrangement joins TRBV19 to TRBJ1-5; tentatively, D is TRBD1 (6 bases). Trimming cost V 7 bases and J 5 bases, with 21 bases left between them. The germline CDR1 and CDR2 sequences are LNHDA and SQIVND (reference sequence). This CDR3 contains 16 residues. The CDR3 is CASKGGSGRGDQPQHF. The CDR3 DNA sequence: TGTGCCAGTAAGGGGGGGTCTGGGCGAGGAGATCAGCCCCAGCATTTT.

The chain is built from TRBV20-1 and TRBJ2-7; D perhaps matches TRBD1 (6 bases). Germline loops: CDR1 DFQATT, CDR2 SNEGSKA (reference sequence). V lost 4 bases and J lost 3, with 7 bases in between. This CDR3 spans 11 amino acids. Here the CDR3 DNA reads TGCAGTGCTATCAGGGGCTACGAGCAGTACTTC. This encodes CSAIRGYEQYF.